This T cell receptor (beta chain) was sequenced in a study of cytomegalovirus exposure and HLA in healthy donors. Findings and limits, study-wide: A later analysis found common viral pathogens apparently linked to several of the most significant clusters.

This CDR3 is built from 11 residues. Germline CDR1 reads SEHNR; CDR2 reads FQNEAQ (reference sequence). The PCR made use of 60 Vbeta and 13 Jbeta primers. TCRdb's table, derived via immunoSEQ multiplex PCR, lists solely in-frame clones and lacks some. The table shows under 110,000 clones, with 75% occurring only once. On this clone: Its antigen is unknown. The junction shows a germline mismatch at one end, possibly a read error.

This TCR derives from a male donor in good health and CMV-seropositive. The genes are TRBV7-9 and TRBJ2-7; 8 nucleotides match TRBD1. Input material: PBMCs. CDR3 in amino acids: CASSLVTGDHF. The CDR3 DNA reads TGTGCCAGCAGCTTAGTGACAGGGGACCACTTC.